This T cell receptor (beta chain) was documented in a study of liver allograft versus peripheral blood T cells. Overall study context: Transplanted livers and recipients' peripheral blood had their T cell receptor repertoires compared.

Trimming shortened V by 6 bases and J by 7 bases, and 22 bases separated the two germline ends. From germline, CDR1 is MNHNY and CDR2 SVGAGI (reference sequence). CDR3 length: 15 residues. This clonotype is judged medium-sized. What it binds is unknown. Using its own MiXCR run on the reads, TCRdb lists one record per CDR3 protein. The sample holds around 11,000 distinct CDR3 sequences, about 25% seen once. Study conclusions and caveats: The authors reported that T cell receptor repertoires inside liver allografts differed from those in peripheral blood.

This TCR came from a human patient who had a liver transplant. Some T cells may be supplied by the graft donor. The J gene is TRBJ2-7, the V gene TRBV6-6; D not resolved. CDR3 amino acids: CASRPLVSVFREQYF. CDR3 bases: TGTGCCAGCAGACCCCTCGTTTCGGTATTTAGGGAGCAGTACTTC.